This record covers a single T cell receptor beta chain. The data derive from a study of T cell responses to AZD1222 COVID-19 vaccine. The CDR3 loop spans 14 amino acids. Germline CDR1 reads KGHSH; CDR2 reads LQKENI. Trimming pared 6 bases from V and 0 bases from J, leaving 8 bases between. Only in-frame clones appear in the TCRdb table, and some are missing; sequencing was by immunoSEQ multiplex PCR. The table shows 90,000 to 120,000 clones, with roughly 91% occurring only once. Material: peripheral blood, obtained on day 0 of AZD1222 vaccination. The rearrangement links TRBV18 to TRBJ2-2; D uncertain. The clonotype originates from an adult in good health. DNA for the CDR3: TGTGCCAGCTCCCAGTCAGCGAACACCGGGGAGCTGTTTTTT. Amino acid sequence: CASSQSANTGELFF.